The 13 T cell receptor beta chains reported below all come from one sample, sequenced in a study of CD8 T cells in ankylosing spondylitis. TCRdb reanalysed the 5' RACE reads using MiXCR and keeps one entry per CDR3 protein. The sample records roughly 120,000 distinct CDR3 sequences, 12% to 15% being singletons. The sample taken for sequencing was blood, either unsorted or a sorted T cell fraction (not recorded which). The receptor set was obtained from a female donor with ankylosing spondylitis or in good health (not recorded which).

This clonotype was counted at least ten times. This sequence joins TRBV13 and TRBJ1-1, with 7 positions matching TRBD1. The CDR3 is made up of 13 amino acids. Germline V gene lookup returns CDR1 PRHDT and CDR2 FYEKMQ (reference sequence). Germline trimming cut 6 bases from V and 7 bases from J; bases unmatched to any gene: 8. The CDR3 protein is CASRPTGVNEAFF. CDR3 DNA sequence: TGTGCCAGCAGGCCAACAGGGGTTAATGAAGCTTTCTTT.

This clonotype showed up just a few times. This rearrangement joins TRBV6-5 to TRBJ1-5, with 9 bases fitting TRBD1. The CDR3 runs to 15 residues. The V gene's germline CDR1 is MNHEY and CDR2 SVGAGI. Unmatched junction bases numbered 6, after V lost 4 bases and J lost 5 bases. CDR3 sequence: CASSFNTGGDQPQHF. As DNA, the CDR3 is TGTGCCAGCAGTTTCAATACAGGGGGCGATCAGCCCCAGCATTTT.

This clonotype was recorded at least ten times. This chain uses TRBV15 with TRBJ2-5; perhaps TRBD1 as D (5 bases). Germline CDR1 reads LNHNV; CDR2 reads YYDKDF (reference sequence). This CDR3 comprises 14 residues. V lost 2 bases and J 3 bases, leaving 10 bases between the germline ends. CDR3 DNA: TGTGCCACCAGCAGACAGGGTTGGGAAGAGACCCAGTACTTC. This gives the protein CATSRQGWEETQYF.

V and J are TRBV19 and TRBJ1-5; tentative D call: TRBD1 (5 bases). V was clipped by 2 bases and J by 5 bases, with 13 bases between them. Looked up from germline, CDR1 is LNHDA and CDR2 is SQIVND (reference sequence). This CDR3 spans 15 amino acids. CDR3 bases: TGTGCCAGTAGTATACATCGCCCGGGGGATCAGCCCCAGCATTTT. Its translation: CASSIHRPGDQPQHF.

This clonotype was counted at least ten times. The V call is TRBV18, the J call TRBJ2-3; possibly TRBD1 for D (5 bases). Germline V gives CDR1 KGHSH, CDR2 LQKENI. Trimming left V 6 bases short and J 2 bases short, with 15 bases between. CDR3 length: 15 residues. CDR3 amino acids: CASSPKQVFTDTQYF. DNA of the CDR3: TGTGCCAGCTCGCCTAAACAGGTTTTCACAGATACGCAGTATTTT.

The chain combines TRBV20-1 with TRBJ1-1; D not certain. The V end lost 4 bases, the J end lost 2 bases, and 14 bases lay between the germline ends. Germline CDR1 and CDR2: DFQATT and SNEGSKA (reference sequence). The CDR3 totals 14 residues. CDR3 sequence reads: CSATRPGSNTEAFF. In DNA, the CDR3 is TGCAGTGCTACCCGGCCGGGCAGTAACACTGAAGCTTTCTTT.

The table lists this clonotype with a few counts. The chain uses TRBV28 and TRBJ2-3; 12 nucleotides match TRBD2. The germline V gene encodes CDR1 MDHEN and CDR2 SYDVKM. V gave up 4 bases and J gave up 3 bases; unmatched junction bases: 14. CDR3 size: 19 residues. The CDR3 loop reads CASSSTLSSGGARTDTQYF. CDR3 nucleotide sequence: TGTGCCAGCAGTTCCACTTTGTCTAGCGGGGGGGCTCGGACAGATACGCAGTATTTT.

The rearrangement links TRBV27 to TRBJ1-2, with 11 bases identical to TRBD1. Germline V lookup: CDR1 MNHEY, CDR2 SMNVEV (reference sequence). CDR3 size: 16 residues. V gave up 2 bases and J gave up 4 bases; unmatched junction bases: 6. The CDR3 DNA is TGTGCCAGCAGTTTACGCGGACAGGGGGCAGCCTATGGCTACACCTTC. This gives the protein CASSLRGQGAAYGYTF.

This clonotype was recorded a few times. V and J are TRBV10-3 and TRBJ2-2; D gene uncertain. Germline CDR1 reads ENHRY; CDR2 reads SYGVKD. The V gene lost 7 bases and the J gene lost 7 bases, with 7 bases spanning the gap. The CDR3 runs 11 residues. CDR3 sequence: CAIKDDGELFF. The CDR3 DNA reads as TGTGCCATCAAGGACGACGGGGAGCTGTTTTTT.

In this sample, this clonotype turned up a few times. The rearrangement links TRBV27 to TRBJ1-5; 11 bases agree with TRBD1. J lost 0 bases, V lost 6 bases, and 1 base had no gene match. The CDR3 contains 15 residues. Germline CDR1 and CDR2: MNHEY and SMNVEV (reference sequence). CDR3 sequence: CASRGTGGSNQPQHF. The CDR3 DNA is TGTGCCAGCAGAGGGACAGGGGGTAGCAATCAGCCCCAGCATTTT.

This clonotype appeared many times. The gene calls are TRBV6-5 and TRBJ2-7; 7 nucleotides match TRBD2. The CDR3 is 12 residues long. CDR1 MNHEY and CDR2 SVGAGI come from the germline V gene. J lost 5 bases, V lost 8 bases, and 6 bases had no gene match. The CDR3 DNA reads as TGTGCCAGCCTGGCTAGCGGTAACGAGCAGTACTTC. This translates into CASLASGNEQYF.

This clonotype has a count of ten or more. The chain is built from TRBV11-1 and TRBJ2-1; TRBD1 matches 8 bases. The length of the CDR3 is 16 residues. The J segment lost 6 bases and the V segment lost 5 bases, leaving 12 bases of the junction unmatched. In germline, CDR1 is SGHAT, CDR2 FQDESV (reference sequence). The CDR3: CASSPLSRTGFNEQFF. CDR3 in DNA: TGTGCCAGCAGCCCGCTCTCTCGGACAGGGTTCAATGAGCAGTTCTTC.

This clonotype has ten or more counts. The rearrangement links TRBV4-2 to TRBJ2-3; tentatively, D is TRBD2 (6 bases). V was cut by 4 bases and J by 0 bases, with 14 bases left in between. This CDR3 is built from 16 residues. Per the germline V gene, CDR1 is LGHNA and CDR2 is YNFKEQ. DNA for the CDR3: TGTGCCAGCAGCCTAGTAGCGGAAAGAAGCACAGATACGCAGTATTTT. It is translated as CASSLVAERSTDTQYF.